Listed here are 3 T cell receptor beta chains from one sample, sequenced in a study of low-dose radiotherapy and immunotherapy resistance in tumors. First-strand cDNA relied on TRAV- and TRBV-specific primers spanning alpha and beta chains. TCRs underwent 15 to 25 PCR cycles of amplification with a constant-region primer and V-primer adapter. TCRdb passed the reads through MiXCR, listing each CDR3 protein once. The sample has 85,000 to 100,000 distinct CDR3 sequences; 9.4% are singletons. As for time point: before trial treatment. The source material was PBMCs, sampled before treatment. Receptors were obtained from a male donor with prostate cancer.

Regarding this clonotype: This may be a read error: a much more frequent sequence differs by one nucleotide. Since no conserved phenylalanine or tryptophan closes the CDR3, a read error is the likely cause. V gene TRBV6-5 combines with J gene TRBJ2-5; D gene unclear. Trimming removed 11 bases at V and 5 bases at J, with 12 bases between. CDR3 length: 11 residues. From germline, CDR1 is MNHEY and CDR2 SVGAGI. CDR3 amino acids: CAAGEWETQYS. The CDR3 DNA reads TGTGCCGCCGGTGAATGGGAGACCCAGTACTCC.

This clonotype was recorded many times. This chain links TRBV28 with TRBJ2-7; 8 nucleotides agree with TRBD2. The ends lost 11 bases at V and 3 bases at J; junction bases unmatched: 9. CDR1 MDHEN and CDR2 SYDVKM come from the germline V gene. This CDR3 comprises 13 residues. The CDR3 sequence: CAATGREVYEQYF. The CDR3 bases are TGTGCCGCAACAGGGCGGGAGGTCTACGAGCAGTACTTC.

This clonotype was detected many times. The chain has TRBV2 and TRBJ1-1; 11 bases agree with TRBD1. The germline V gene encodes CDR1 SNHLY and CDR2 FYNNEI. J was trimmed by 8 bases and V by 4 bases; bases with no gene match: 3. The CDR3 contains 13 residues. DNA of the CDR3: TGTGCCAGCAGTGTAGGGACAGGGGGAGAAGCTTTCTTT. Amino acids: CASSVGTGGEAFF.